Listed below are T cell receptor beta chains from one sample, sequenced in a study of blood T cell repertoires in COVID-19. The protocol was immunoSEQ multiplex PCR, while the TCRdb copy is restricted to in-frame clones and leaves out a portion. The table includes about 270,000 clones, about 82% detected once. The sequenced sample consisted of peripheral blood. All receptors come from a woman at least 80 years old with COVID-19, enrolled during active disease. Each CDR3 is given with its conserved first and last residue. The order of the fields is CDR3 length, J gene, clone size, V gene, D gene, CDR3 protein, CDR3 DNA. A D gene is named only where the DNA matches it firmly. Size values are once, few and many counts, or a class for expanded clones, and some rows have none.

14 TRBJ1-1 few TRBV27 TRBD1 CASSGGQGFSEAFF TGTGCCAGCAGCGGTGGACAGGGCTTCTCTGAAGCTTTCTTT
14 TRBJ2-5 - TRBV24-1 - CATSATGSQETQYF TGTGCCACCAGTGCCACCGGGTCCCAAGAGACCCAGTACTTC
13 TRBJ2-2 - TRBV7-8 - CASSPGLPGELFF TGTGCCAGCAGCCCAGGGCTGCCCGGGGAGCTGTTTTTT
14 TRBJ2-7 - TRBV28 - CASSPGGGGYEQYF TGTGCCAGCAGTCCTGGGGGGGGCGGCTACGAGCAGTACTTC
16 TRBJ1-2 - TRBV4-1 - CASSRKGGGEDYGYTF TGCGCCAGCAGCCGAAAGGGCGGGGGTGAGGACTATGGCTACACCTTC
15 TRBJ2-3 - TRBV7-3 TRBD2 CASSQQGGGADTQYF TGTGCCAGCAGCCAGCAGGGCGGGGGGGCAGATACGCAGTATTTT
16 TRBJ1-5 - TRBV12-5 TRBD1 CASGTGKVSDNQPQHF TGTGCTAGTGGGACAGGGAAAGTGAGTGACAATCAGCCCCAGCATTTT
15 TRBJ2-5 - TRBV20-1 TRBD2 CSASPSGGYQETQYF TGCAGTGCTAGTCCTAGCGGGGGGTACCAAGAGACCCAGTACTTC
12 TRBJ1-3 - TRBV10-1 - CASQDNGNTIYF TGCGCCAGCCAGGACAATGGAAACACCATATATTTT
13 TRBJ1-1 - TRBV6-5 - CASSLTANTEAFF TGTGCCAGCAGCCTTACAGCGAACACTGAAGCTTTCTTT
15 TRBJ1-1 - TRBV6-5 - CASSYSIGYGTEAFF TGTGCCAGCAGTTACTCGATCGGGTATGGCACTGAAGCTTTCTTT
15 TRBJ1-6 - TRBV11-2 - CASSPGVQGRNPLHF TGTGCCAGCAGCCCGGGGGTCCAGGGAAGGAATCCCCTCCACTTT
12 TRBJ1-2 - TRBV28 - CASSRTSWGYTF TGTGCCAGCAGTCGGACATCCTGGGGCTACACCTTC
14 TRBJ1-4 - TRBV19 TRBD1 CASSSGTGAEKLFF TGTGCCAGTAGCTCCGGGACAGGGGCTGAAAAACTGTTTTTT
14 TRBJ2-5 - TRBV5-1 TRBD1 CASSLGGQGETQYF TGCGCCAGCAGCTTGGGAGGACAGGGAGAGACCCAGTACTTC
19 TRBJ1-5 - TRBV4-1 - CASSHYETGGFGVNQPQHF TGCGCCAGCAGCCATTATGAAACGGGTGGGTTCGGGGTCAATCAGCCCCAGCATTTT
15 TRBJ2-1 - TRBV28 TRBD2 CASSLGGGSYNEQFF TGTGCCAGCAGTTTAGGGGGGGGGTCCTACAATGAGCAGTTCTTC
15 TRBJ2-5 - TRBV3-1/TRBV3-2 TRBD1 CASRNRDRGGETQYF TGTGCCAGCAGAAACCGGGACAGGGGGGGAGAGACCCAGTACTTC
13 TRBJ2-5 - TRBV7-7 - CASSLAQQETQYF TGTGCTAGCAGCTTAGCACAGCAAGAGACCCAGTACTTC
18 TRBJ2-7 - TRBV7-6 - CASSLETSAGRRVYEQYF TGTGCCAGCAGCTTAGAGACCTCGGCAGGGCGACGTGTGTACGAGCAGTACTTC
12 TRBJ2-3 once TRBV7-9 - CASSPSTDTQYF TGTGCCAGCAGCCCAAGCACAGATACGCAGTATTTT
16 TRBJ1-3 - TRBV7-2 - CASSLAQVSSGNTIYF TGTGCCAGCAGCTTAGCGCAGGTTAGCTCTGGAAACACCATATATTTT
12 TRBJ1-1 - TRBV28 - CASVATGTEAFF TGTGCCAGCGTTGCCACCGGGACTGAAGCTTTCTTT
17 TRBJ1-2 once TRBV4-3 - CASSVASIQGLNYGYTF TGCGCCAGCAGCGTCGCAAGTATACAGGGATTAAACTATGGCTACACCTTC
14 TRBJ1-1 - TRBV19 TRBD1 CASRNRGPYTEAFF TGTGCCAGTAGGAACAGGGGACCCTACACTGAAGCTTTCTTT
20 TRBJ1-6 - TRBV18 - CASSPFNLRQGSSYNSPLHF TGTGCCAGCTCACCCTTTAACCTTCGTCAGGGGAGCTCCTATAATTCACCCCTCCACTTT
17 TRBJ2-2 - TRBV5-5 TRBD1 CASTPVPDRGRTGELFF TGTGCCAGCACCCCAGTCCCGGACAGGGGGCGCACCGGGGAGCTGTTTTTT
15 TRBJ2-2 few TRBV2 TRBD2 CASSRLAVNTGELFF TGTGCCAGCTCTAGACTAGCAGTGAACACCGGGGAGCTGTTTTTT
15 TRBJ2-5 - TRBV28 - CASSFLQGPQETQYF TGTGCCAGCAGTTTCCTACAGGGTCCCCAAGAGACCCAGTACTTC
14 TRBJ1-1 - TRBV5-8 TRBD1 CASSLGTGGTEAFF TGTGCCAGCAGCTTAGGGACAGGGGGGACTGAAGCTTTCTTT
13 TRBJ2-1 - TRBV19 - CARGATPLGEQFF TGTGCCAGGGGGGCTACCCCCCTAGGTGAGCAGTTCTTC
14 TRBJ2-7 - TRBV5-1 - CASSPPDSAYEQYF TGCGCCAGCAGCCCTCCGGACAGTGCCTACGAGCAGTACTTC
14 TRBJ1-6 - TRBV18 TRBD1 CASSPDRGGISLHF TGTGCCAGCTCCCCGGACAGGGGAGGAATATCCCTCCACTTT
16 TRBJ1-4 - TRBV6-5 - CASSYSPQQGREKLFF TGTGCCAGCAGTTACTCGCCTCAGCAGGGTCGTGAAAAACTGTTTTTT
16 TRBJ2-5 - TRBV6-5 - CASSYPVEAYQETQYF TGTGCCAGCAGTTACCCCGTGGAGGCGTACCAAGAGACCCAGTACTTC
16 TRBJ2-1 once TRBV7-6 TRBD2 CASSLALAGTYNEQFF TGTGCCAGCAGCTTAGCGCTAGCGGGGACCTACAATGAGCAGTTCTTC
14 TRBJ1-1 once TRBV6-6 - CASSYGAGDTEAFF TGTGCCAGCAGTTACGGGGCGGGGGACACTGAAGCTTTCTTT
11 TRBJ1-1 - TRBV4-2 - CASSQDTEAFF TGTGCCAGCAGCCAAGATACAGAAGCTTTCTTT
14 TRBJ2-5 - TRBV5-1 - CASSFGGTAETQYF TGCGCCAGCAGCTTCGGGGGTACGGCGGAGACCCAGTACTTC
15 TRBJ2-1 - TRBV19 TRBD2 CASSIERTSGNEQFF TGTGCCAGTAGTATAGAGCGGACTAGCGGGAATGAGCAGTTCTTC
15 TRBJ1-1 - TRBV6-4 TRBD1 CASSDGTGDRTEAFF TGTGCCAGCAGTGACGGGACAGGGGATAGAACTGAAGCTTTCTTT
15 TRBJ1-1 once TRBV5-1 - CASSSLSRGSTEAFF TGCGCCAGCAGCTCCTTGTCGAGGGGGTCCACTGAAGCTTTCTTT
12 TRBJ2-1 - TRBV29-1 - CSVFPGYNEQFF TGCAGCGTTTTCCCGGGCTACAATGAGCAGTTCTTC
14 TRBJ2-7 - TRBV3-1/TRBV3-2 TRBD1 CASSQTRGPLEQYF TGTGCCAGCAGCCAAACAAGGGGGCCTCTCGAGCAGTACTTC
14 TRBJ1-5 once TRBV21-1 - CASGMTGTDQPQHF TGTGCCAGCGGTATGACAGGGACAGATCAGCCCCAGCATTTT
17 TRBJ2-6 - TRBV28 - CASRDPVGGTGANVLTF TGTGCCAGCAGAGACCCCGTTGGAGGGACTGGGGCCAACGTCCTGACTTTC
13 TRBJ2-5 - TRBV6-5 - CASAGLYQETQYF TGTGCCAGCGCAGGCCTGTACCAAGAGACCCAGTACTTC
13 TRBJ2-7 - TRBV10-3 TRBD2 CAIRTSETGEQYF TGTGCCATCAGGACTAGCGAAACGGGGGAGCAGTACTTC
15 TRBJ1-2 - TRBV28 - CASSLSLRGNALYTF TGTGCCAGCAGTTTGTCGTTGCGGGGTAATGCATTGTACACCTTC
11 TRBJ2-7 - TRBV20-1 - CSAIQGYEQYF TGCAGTGCGATACAGGGCTACGAGCAGTACTTC
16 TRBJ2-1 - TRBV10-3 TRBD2 CASTGKAGDSYNEQFF TGTGCCTCAACAGGTAAAGCGGGGGACTCCTACAATGAGCAGTTCTTC
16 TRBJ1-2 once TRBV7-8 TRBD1 CASSLVAKTGGAGYTF TGTGCCAGCAGCTTAGTGGCGAAGACAGGGGGCGCGGGCTACACCTTC
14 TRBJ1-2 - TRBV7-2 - CASSSLTVNYGYTF TGTGCCAGCAGCTCCCTGACAGTTAACTATGGCTACACCTTC
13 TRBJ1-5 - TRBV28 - CASSLGTNQPQHF TGTGCCAGCAGTTTAGGGACAAATCAGCCCCAGCATTTT
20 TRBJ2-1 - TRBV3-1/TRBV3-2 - CASSQDGRGAGRGSYNEQFF TGTGCCAGCAGCCAAGATGGTCGTGGGGCAGGCCGAGGCTCCTACAATGAGCAGTTCTTC
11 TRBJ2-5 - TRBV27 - CASSPLETQYF TGTGCCAGCAGTCCATTAGAGACCCAGTACTTC
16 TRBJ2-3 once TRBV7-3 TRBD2 CASSLNSGGPTDTQYF TGTGCCAGCAGCTTAAATAGCGGGGGGCCGACAGATACGCAGTATTTT
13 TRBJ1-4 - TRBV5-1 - CASSYNFNEKLFF TGCGCCAGCAGCTATAACTTTAATGAAAAACTGTTTTTT